A selection of T cell receptor beta chains follows, all from one sample in a study of T cell clones after liver transplantation. TCRdb's copy holds only in-frame clones and misses some; the assay was immunoSEQ multiplex PCR. The sample has more than 15,000 clones; approximately 88% are singletons. The material sequenced was CD8+ T cells from blood, taken before liver transplant. The receptors here all came from a human donor who received a liver transplant. Both conserved end residues are part of each CDR3. Fields, in order: CDR3 protein, CDR3 DNA, D gene, V gene, J gene, clone size. D genes are given only for firm matches. The size entry is marked missing in some rows and otherwise reads once, few, many or a size class.

CDR3 protein: CASSATRDFYEQYF; CDR3 DNA: TGTGCCAGCAGTGCAACCCGGGACTTCTACGAGCAGTACTTC; D gene: .; V gene: TRBV6-1; J gene: TRBJ2-7; clone size: few
CDR3 protein: CASSIYNTEAFF; CDR3 DNA: TGTGCCAGTAGTATATACAACACTGAAGCTTTCTTT; D gene: .; V gene: TRBV19; J gene: TRBJ1-1; clone size: .
CDR3 protein: CASSPGAGDTQYF; CDR3 DNA: TGTGCCAGCAGCCCGGGCGCGGGGGATACGCAGTATTTT; D gene: .; V gene: TRBV9; J gene: TRBJ2-3; clone size: .
CDR3 protein: CATSRVWTSGSTDTQYF; CDR3 DNA: TGTGCCACCAGCAGAGTTTGGACTAGCGGTAGCACAGATACGCAGTATTTT; D gene: TRBD2; V gene: TRBV15; J gene: TRBJ2-3; clone size: .
CDR3 protein: CASSQEGDYNEQFF; CDR3 DNA: TGCGCCAGCAGCCAAGAAGGGGACTACAATGAGCAGTTCTTC; D gene: .; V gene: TRBV4-3; J gene: TRBJ2-1; clone size: once
CDR3 protein: CASSFLAGGPNRDTQYF; CDR3 DNA: TGTGCCAGCAGCTTCCTAGCGGGAGGGCCAAACCGGGATACGCAGTATTTT; D gene: TRBD2; V gene: TRBV11-2; J gene: TRBJ2-3; clone size: once
CDR3 protein: CASSLLSGLTLNEQFF; CDR3 DNA: TGTGCCAGCAGCTTATTGTCAGGACTAACCCTCAATGAGCAGTTCTTC; D gene: .; V gene: TRBV11-2; J gene: TRBJ2-1; clone size: .
CDR3 protein: CASSLAGTANGYTF; CDR3 DNA: TGCGCCAGCAGCTTGGCCGGGACAGCCAATGGCTACACCTTC; D gene: TRBD1; V gene: TRBV5-1; J gene: TRBJ1-2; clone size: .
CDR3 protein: CASSQRDRGSYEQYF; CDR3 DNA: TGCGCCAGCAGCCAGAGGGACAGGGGGTCGTACGAGCAGTACTTC; D gene: TRBD1; V gene: TRBV4-1; J gene: TRBJ2-7; clone size: .
CDR3 protein: CASRPTGSYGYTF; CDR3 DNA: TGTGCCAGCAGGCCGACAGGGAGCTATGGCTACACCTTC; D gene: TRBD1; V gene: TRBV28; J gene: TRBJ1-2; clone size: .
CDR3 protein: CASSLGASGRGNEQFF; CDR3 DNA: TGTGCCAGCAGCTTAGGAGCTAGCGGGAGAGGCAATGAGCAGTTCTTC; D gene: TRBD2; V gene: TRBV7-6; J gene: TRBJ2-1; clone size: .
CDR3 protein: CASSLSGSPPEQFF; CDR3 DNA: TGCGCCAGCAGCTTGAGCGGGAGTCCCCCTGAGCAGTTCTTC; D gene: TRBD2; V gene: TRBV5-1; J gene: TRBJ2-1; clone size: .
CDR3 protein: CASSQEQGWYGYTF; CDR3 DNA: TGCGCCAGCAGCCAAGAGCAGGGGTGGTATGGCTACACCTTC; D gene: .; V gene: TRBV4-3; J gene: TRBJ1-2; clone size: once
CDR3 protein: CASSIGQGISSNQPQHF; CDR3 DNA: TGTGCCAGTAGTATAGGACAGGGGATTAGTAGCAATCAGCCCCAGCATTTT; D gene: TRBD1; V gene: TRBV19; J gene: TRBJ1-5; clone size: .
CDR3 protein: CASSPFPGAGDEQYF; CDR3 DNA: TGTGCCAGCAGCCCATTCCCAGGAGCGGGAGACGAGCAGTACTTC; D gene: TRBD2; V gene: TRBV28; J gene: TRBJ2-7; clone size: .
CDR3 protein: CASTDGREGEKLFF; CDR3 DNA: TGTGCCAGCACCGACGGCAGGGAAGGGGAAAAACTGTTTTTT; D gene: .; V gene: TRBV6-5; J gene: TRBJ1-4; clone size: .
CDR3 protein: CASSIPRGTFF; CDR3 DNA: TGTGCCAGTAGTATCCCCAGGGGGACTTTCTTT; D gene: TRBD1; V gene: TRBV19; J gene: TRBJ1-1; clone size: .
CDR3 protein: CASSLGAGIVEQYF; CDR3 DNA: TGTGCCAGCAGCTTGGGGGCAGGGATCGTCGAGCAGTACTTC; D gene: .; V gene: TRBV5-6; J gene: TRBJ2-7; clone size: .
CDR3 protein: CAGRRWGKGKQYF; CDR3 DNA: TGCGCCGGACGACGGTGGGGGAAGGGGAAGCAGTACTTC; D gene: .; V gene: TRBV23-1; J gene: TRBJ2-7; clone size: once
CDR3 protein: CASSPEGDFTDTQYF; CDR3 DNA: TGTGCCAGCAGCCCCGAAGGGGACTTTACAGATACGCAGTATTTT; D gene: .; V gene: TRBV9; J gene: TRBJ2-3; clone size: .
CDR3 protein: CASSVGSRNNNEQFF; CDR3 DNA: TGTGCCAGCAGCGTAGGAAGCCGTAATAACAATGAGCAGTTCTTC; D gene: .; V gene: TRBV9; J gene: TRBJ2-1; clone size: .
CDR3 protein: CASSTLGQHYGYTF; CDR3 DNA: TGTGCCAGCAGCACCCTGGGACAGCACTATGGCTACACCTTC; D gene: TRBD1; V gene: TRBV13; J gene: TRBJ1-2; clone size: .
CDR3 protein: CASSTLLNTEAFF; CDR3 DNA: TGTGCCAGCAGCACCCTCCTTAACACTGAAGCTTTCTTT; D gene: .; V gene: TRBV7-3; J gene: TRBJ1-1; clone size: once
CDR3 protein: CASSAHRDRGVETQYF; CDR3 DNA: TGTGCCAGCAGCGCTCACAGGGACAGGGGAGTAGAGACCCAGTACTTC; D gene: TRBD1; V gene: TRBV7-9; J gene: TRBJ2-5; clone size: .
CDR3 protein: CASSQFQGNEQYF; CDR3 DNA: TGCGCCAGCAGCCAGTTCCAGGGGAACGAGCAGTACTTC; D gene: .; V gene: TRBV4-3; J gene: TRBJ2-7; clone size: .
CDR3 protein: CASSKDGRSSYNEQFF; CDR3 DNA: TGTGCCAGCAGCAAAGACGGCAGGAGCTCCTACAATGAGCAGTTCTTC; D gene: .; V gene: TRBV21-1; J gene: TRBJ2-1; clone size: .
CDR3 protein: CSVTEGTPYEQYF; CDR3 DNA: TGCAGCGTGACCGAGGGGACACCCTACGAGCAGTACTTC; D gene: .; V gene: TRBV29-1; J gene: TRBJ2-7; clone size: .
CDR3 protein: CASGQGVYNEQFF; CDR3 DNA: TGTGCCAGCGGACAGGGGGTCTACAATGAGCAGTTCTTC; D gene: TRBD1; V gene: TRBV27; J gene: TRBJ2-1; clone size: once
CDR3 protein: CASSYSMTGGTEAFF; CDR3 DNA: TGTGCCAGCAGTTACTCGATGACAGGGGGCACTGAAGCTTTCTTT; D gene: TRBD1; V gene: TRBV6-5; J gene: TRBJ1-1; clone size: .
CDR3 protein: CASSLGPPEGNSYEQYF; CDR3 DNA: TGTGCCAGCAGCTTGGGCCCCCCGGAAGGGAATTCCTACGAGCAGTACTTC; D gene: .; V gene: TRBV7-6; J gene: TRBJ2-7; clone size: .
CDR3 protein: CASSWLRGTSGRGETQYF; CDR3 DNA: TGTGCCAGCAGCTGGCTTAGAGGGACTAGCGGGAGAGGGGAGACCCAGTACTTC; D gene: TRBD2; V gene: TRBV5-5; J gene: TRBJ2-5; clone size: .
CDR3 protein: CASGSGLGEKLFF; CDR3 DNA: TGTGCCAGCGGTTCAGGGTTAGGCGAAAAACTGTTTTTT; D gene: .; V gene: TRBV2; J gene: TRBJ1-4; clone size: .
CDR3 protein: CASSPGGFNQPQHF; CDR3 DNA: TGTGCCAGCAGTCCCGGGGGGTTCAATCAGCCCCAGCATTTT; D gene: .; V gene: TRBV7-9; J gene: TRBJ1-5; clone size: .
CDR3 protein: CASSPRDRGNTEAFF; CDR3 DNA: TGTGCCAGTAGTCCCAGGGACAGGGGGAACACTGAAGCTTTCTTT; D gene: TRBD1; V gene: TRBV19; J gene: TRBJ1-1; clone size: .
CDR3 protein: CASSLEASGRNLNYEQYF; CDR3 DNA: TGCGCCAGCAGCTTGGAGGCTAGCGGGAGGAATCTTAACTACGAGCAGTACTTC; D gene: TRBD2; V gene: TRBV5-1; J gene: TRBJ2-7; clone size: .
CDR3 protein: CASSLGRRGVSGETQYF; CDR3 DNA: TGTGCCAGCAGCTTAGGAAGGCGGGGGGTGAGTGGTGAGACCCAGTACTTC; D gene: TRBD2; V gene: TRBV11-2; J gene: TRBJ2-5; clone size: .
CDR3 protein: CSVDEGSGEQYF; CDR3 DNA: TGCAGCGTTGATGAGGGATCTGGTGAGCAGTACTTC; D gene: .; V gene: TRBV29-1; J gene: TRBJ2-7; clone size: .
CDR3 protein: CASSFVGRYEQYF; CDR3 DNA: TGTGCCAGCAGCTTTGTGGGCCGCTACGAGCAGTACTTC; D gene: .; V gene: TRBV11-2; J gene: TRBJ2-7; clone size: .
CDR3 protein: CASSQDTWGTTEAFF; CDR3 DNA: TGCGCCAGCAGCCAAGACACCTGGGGGACGACTGAAGCTTTCTTT; D gene: .; V gene: TRBV4-1; J gene: TRBJ1-1; clone size: .
CDR3 protein: CASRGLTGELFF; CDR3 DNA: TGTGCCAGCAGGGGGCTCACCGGGGAGCTGTTTTTT; D gene: .; V gene: TRBV7-6; J gene: TRBJ2-2; clone size: .
CDR3 protein: CASSPRVRNNEQFF; CDR3 DNA: TGTGCCAGTAGTCCTCGGGTGAGGAACAATGAGCAGTTCTTC; D gene: .; V gene: TRBV19; J gene: TRBJ2-1; clone size: few
CDR3 protein: CASSYGGSGELFF; CDR3 DNA: TGTGCCAGCAGCTACGGGGGATCCGGGGAGCTGTTTTTT; D gene: .; V gene: TRBV11-2; J gene: TRBJ2-2; clone size: .
CDR3 protein: CASSLPYQETQYF; CDR3 DNA: TGTGCCAGCAGCTTGCCCTATCAAGAGACCCAGTACTTC; D gene: .; V gene: TRBV5-8; J gene: TRBJ2-5; clone size: .
CDR3 protein: CASSLGLRGDTQYF; CDR3 DNA: TGTGCCAGCAGCTTAGGTCTCAGGGGAGATACGCAGTATTTT; D gene: .; V gene: TRBV7-6; J gene: TRBJ2-3; clone size: .
CDR3 protein: CASSLRQLPDTYEQYF; CDR3 DNA: TGCGCCAGCAGCTTGCGGCAGCTTCCTGATACCTACGAGCAGTACTTC; D gene: .; V gene: TRBV5-1; J gene: TRBJ2-7; clone size: few
CDR3 protein: CASRTYGGNTEAFF; CDR3 DNA: TGTGCCAGCAGAACGTACGGGGGCAATACTGAAGCTTTCTTT; D gene: .; V gene: TRBV5-6; J gene: TRBJ1-1; clone size: few
CDR3 protein: CASSERTSNYGYTF; CDR3 DNA: TGTGCCAGCAGTGAAAGAACCTCTAACTATGGCTACACCTTC; D gene: .; V gene: TRBV2; J gene: TRBJ1-2; clone size: .
CDR3 protein: CASSIAGAAIEQFF; CDR3 DNA: TGTGCCAGTAGTATAGCGGGGGCTGCGATTGAGCAGTTCTTC; D gene: .; V gene: TRBV19; J gene: TRBJ2-1; clone size: .
CDR3 protein: CASSQRLAGGGEQFF; CDR3 DNA: TGCGCCAGCAGCCAAAGACTAGCGGGAGGGGGTGAGCAGTTCTTC; D gene: TRBD2; V gene: TRBV4-3; J gene: TRBJ2-1; clone size: .
CDR3 protein: CASSTRSLTTEAFF; CDR3 DNA: TGTGCCAGTAGTACGAGGTCATTAACCACTGAAGCTTTCTTT; D gene: .; V gene: TRBV19; J gene: TRBJ1-1; clone size: .
CDR3 protein: CASSDSSGHTGELFF; CDR3 DNA: TGTGCCAGCAGTGACTCTAGCGGGCACACCGGGGAGCTGTTTTTT; D gene: TRBD2; V gene: TRBV6-1; J gene: TRBJ2-2; clone size: .
CDR3 protein: CASSEGTTNTGELFF; CDR3 DNA: TGTGCCAGCAGTGAAGGGACAACGAACACCGGGGAGCTGTTTTTT; D gene: .; V gene: TRBV6-4; J gene: TRBJ2-2; clone size: .
CDR3 protein: CASSLRDTPPWEQYF; CDR3 DNA: TGTGCCAGCAGTTTAAGGGACACCCCTCCCTGGGAGCAGTACTTC; D gene: .; V gene: TRBV27; J gene: TRBJ2-7; clone size: few
CDR3 protein: CASSRLGTEAFF; CDR3 DNA: TGTGCCAGCAGCCGATTGGGCACTGAAGCTTTCTTT; D gene: .; V gene: TRBV11-1; J gene: TRBJ1-1; clone size: .
CDR3 protein: CASSERQGAEREKQYF; CDR3 DNA: TGTGCCAGCAGTGAACGGCAGGGGGCAGAACGGGAGAAGCAGTATTTT; D gene: TRBD1; V gene: TRBV2; J gene: TRBJ2-3; clone size: .
CDR3 protein: CASSLEDREANEKLFF; CDR3 DNA: TGTGCCAGCAGCTTAGAGGACAGGGAAGCTAATGAAAAACTGTTTTTT; D gene: TRBD1; V gene: TRBV11-2; J gene: TRBJ1-4; clone size: .
CDR3 protein: CAIGQGASNQPQHF; CDR3 DNA: TGTGCCATCGGACAGGGGGCTAGCAATCAGCCCCAGCATTTT; D gene: TRBD1; V gene: TRBV7-9; J gene: TRBJ1-5; clone size: .
CDR3 protein: CASSYEGTSTDTQYF; CDR3 DNA: TGTGCCAGCAGTTACGAGGGGACGAGCACAGATACGCAGTATTTT; D gene: .; V gene: TRBV6-6; J gene: TRBJ2-3; clone size: .
CDR3 protein: CASSVAAGGLNTDTQYF; CDR3 DNA: TGTGCCAGCAGCGTAGCAGCGGGAGGACTAAACACAGATACGCAGTATTTT; D gene: TRBD2; V gene: TRBV9; J gene: TRBJ2-3; clone size: once